The 28 T cell receptor beta chains in this list originate from one sample, sequenced in a study of T cells in Graves' hyperthyroidism and ophthalmopathy. RNA transcripts provided the source from which TCR beta CDR3 regions were amplified. During a first-round RT-PCR of the TCR CDR3, the HTBI primer set was used. TCRdb analysed the multiplex PCR reads with MiXCR anew, one entry per CDR3 protein. Counted here are a few hundred thousand distinct CDR3 sequences, 15% to 20% occurring once; the ten biggest clones make up 17%. Input material: blood. These TCRs come from a woman under 30 with Graves' ophthalmopathy.

The chain recombines TRBV20-1 with TRBJ2-4; 9 bases fit TRBD1. J lost 3 bases, V lost 2 bases, and 5 bases had no gene match. Germline V gene lookup returns CDR1 DFQATT and CDR2 SNEGSKA (reference sequence). CDR3 length: 15 residues. The chain's CDR3 is CSARPGQGGKNIQYF. The DNA of the CDR3 is TGCAGTGCTAGACCGGGACAGGGAGGCAAAAACATTCAGTACTTC.

The V and J genes are TRBV5-1 and TRBJ2-7, with TRBD1 matching 9 bases. This CDR3 spans 17 amino acids. The germline CDR1 and CDR2 sequences are SGHRS and YFSETQ. J lost 2 bases, V lost 4 bases, and 13 bases had no gene match. The CDR3, as DNA: TGCGCCAGCAGCCTAAGTCCAGGACAGGGGACAACCTACGAGCAGTACTTC. Its translation: CASSLSPGQGTTYEQYF.

The chain carries TRBV7-9 and TRBJ2-5; D may match TRBD1 or TRBD2 (6 bases each). The length of the CDR3 is 19 residues. Trimming shortened V by 7 bases and J by 2 bases, and 29 bases separated the two germline ends. CDR1 and CDR2 (germline): SEHNR, FQNEAQ (reference sequence). The CDR3 is CASTSISTGTQGNQETQYF. The DNA for the CDR3 is TGTGCCAGCACCTCAATTTCCACAGGGACTCAGGGCAATCAAGAGACCCAGTACTTC.

This clonotype occurred a few times. V usage is TRBV6-1 and J usage is TRBJ2-3; 8 bases map to TRBD2. CDR1 and CDR2 from the germline V gene are MNHNS and SASEGT. The CDR3 length is 15 residues. V trimming: 6 bases; J trimming: 0 bases; junction bases outside the gene matches: 5. CDR3 nucleotide sequence: TGTGCCAGCAGGGATGGACTAGCCAGCACAGATACGCAGTATTTT. It codes for CASRDGLASTDTQYF.

CDR3 bases: TGCGCCAGCACTCTATTAAGGGACACCGGGGAGCTGTTTTTT. It codes for CASTLLRDTGELFF. The V and J genes are TRBV4-1 and TRBJ2-2; no reliable D call. The V end lost 7 bases, the J end lost 3 bases, and 12 bases lay between the germline ends. Germline V lookup: CDR1 MGHRA, CDR2 YSYEKL. The CDR3 is 14 residues long.

This clonotype was seen more than once but under ten times. This sequence joins TRBV7-9 and TRBJ1-2; D remains ambiguous. The CDR3 totals 15 residues. V was cut by 5 bases and J by 0 bases, with 13 bases left in between. From germline, CDR1 is SEHNR and CDR2 FQNEAQ (reference sequence). CDR3 residues: CASSPSGLANYGYTF. CDR3 in DNA: TGTGCCAGCAGCCCCTCGGGCCTCGCTAACTATGGCTACACCTTC.

The chain is built from TRBV5-6 and TRBJ2-1; D possibly corresponds to TRBD2 (6 bases). The CDR3 is 15 amino acids. Germline CDR1 and CDR2: SGHDT and YYEEEE. Trimming left V 2 bases short and J 3 bases short, with 12 bases between. The CDR3 region has the DNA TGTGCCAGCAGCTTAACGGACTACTTCTACAATGAGCAGTTCTTC. It encodes CASSLTDYFYNEQFF.

At least ten counts were recorded for this clonotype. The chain employs TRBV5-1 and TRBJ1-1, with D maybe TRBD1 (5 bases). CDR1 is SGHRS, CDR2 YFSETQ, per germline. This CDR3 has 14 amino acids. V lost 5 bases to trimming and J lost 1 base, with 12 bases between them. As DNA, the CDR3 is TGCGCCAGCAGTCGGCTGGGGACGAACACTGAAGCTTTCTTT. Its protein product is CASSRLGTNTEAFF.

This chain connects TRBV2 to TRBJ2-2, with 10 bases identical to TRBD1. The germline CDR1 and CDR2 sequences are SNHLY and FYNNEI. With 4 bases clipped from V and 3 bases from J, the junction kept 5 bases outside the gene matches. The length of the CDR3 is 16 residues. The CDR3 is CASSALGQGYTGELFF. The CDR3 DNA follows: TGTGCCAGCAGTGCATTGGGACAGGGGTACACCGGGGAGCTGTTTTTT.

This clonotype was seen at least ten times. The rearrangement links TRBV7-8 to TRBJ2-5, with D possibly TRBD1 on 5 matching bases. The V end lost 5 bases, the J end lost 5 bases, and 18 bases lay between the germline ends. This CDR3 has 15 amino acids. Germline V gene sequence: CDR1 SGHVS, CDR2 FQNEAQ. CDR3 amino acids: CASSQRTPPLETQYF. Written as DNA, the CDR3 is TGTGCCAGCAGCCAGAGGACACCACCCCTGGAGACCCAGTACTTC.

V gene TRBV6-1 combines with J gene TRBJ1-1; possible D gene TRBD1, 5 bases. The CDR3 extends over 15 amino acids. The V end was cut by 3 bases, the J end by 3 bases, with 14 bases between. Germline assignment: CDR1 MNHNS and CDR2 SASEGT. CDR3 DNA: TGTGCCAGCAGTGAGGCCCCAGGGATGGACACTGAAGCTTTCTTT. Its protein is CASSEAPGMDTEAFF.

This clonotype was picked up a small number of times. The chain joins TRBV5-8 to TRBJ1-1; no clear D. With 0 bases removed from V and 0 bases from J, the gap between germline ends came to 15 bases. In germline, CDR1 is SGHTS, CDR2 YDEGEE. The CDR3 runs 17 residues. CDR3 DNA: TGTGCCAGCAGCTTGGGAGAGGGATCGGGTTTGAACACTGAAGCTTTCTTT. Translation: CASSLGEGSGLNTEAFF. The variable domain in full, completed from reference TRBV5-8 and TRBJ1-1, reads EAGVTQSPTHLIKTRGQQATLRCSPISGHTSVYWYQQALGLGLQFLLWYDEGEERNRGNFPPRFSGRQFPNYSSELNVNALELEDSALYLCASSLGEGSGLNTEAFFGQGTRLTVV.

This sequence joins TRBV20-1 and TRBJ2-7; D is possibly TRBD1 or TRBD2 (7 bases each). The CDR3 is 15 amino acids. The V end lost 0 bases, the J end lost 1 base, and 13 bases lay between the germline ends. The germline V gene encodes CDR1 DFQATT and CDR2 SNEGSKA (reference sequence). The CDR3 DNA sequence: TGCAGTGCTAGAGACGCAGGGGGGGATTCCTACGAGCAGTACTTC. It specifies CSARDAGGDSYEQYF.

This clonotype was detected a few times. This chain uses TRBV19 with TRBJ2-1, with a weak D call TRBD1 (5 bases). V was trimmed by 8 bases and J by 3 bases, leaving 14 bases between them. The CDR3 has 14 residues. CDR1 is LNHDA, CDR2 SQIVND, per germline (reference sequence). In DNA form, the CDR3 reads TGTGCCAGTTCCACCAGGGATGGCTACAATGAGCAGTTCTTC. Amino acids: CASSTRDGYNEQFF.

The chain has TRBV6-2 or TRBV6-3 and TRBJ2-7, with 10 bases matching TRBD1. Per the germline V gene, CDR1 is MNHEY and CDR2 is SVGEGT. The CDR3 length is 13 residues. Trimming at V came to 7 bases and at J to 5 bases, leaving 5 bases not matched to a gene. The CDR3 loop is CASNDRGRHEQYF. The CDR3, as DNA: TGTGCCAGCAATGACAGGGGGCGGCACGAGCAGTACTTC.

This clonotype came up a few times. The chain employs TRBV28 and TRBJ2-1; TRBD1 matches at 10 bases. The trim removed 6 bases at V and 6 bases at J, leaving 2 bases unmatched. CDR3 size: 13 residues. The germline V gene encodes CDR1 MDHEN and CDR2 SYDVKM. The CDR3 protein is CASRGQGPNEQFF. CDR3 coding DNA: TGTGCCAGCAGGGGACAGGGGCCCAATGAGCAGTTCTTC.

There are a few counts of this clonotype. The chain employs TRBV7-6 and TRBJ2-5, with TRBD2 matching 8 bases. V was clipped by 2 bases and J by 5 bases; unmatched bases: 7. The CDR3 runs 15 residues. CDR1 and CDR2 (germline): SGHVS, FNYEAQ. CDR3 nucleotides: TGTGCCAGCAGCTTAAGCGGGAGCGGCTCGGAGACCCAGTACTTC. Protein sequence: CASSLSGSGSETQYF. The whole variable domain, filled in from reference TRBV7-6 and TRBJ2-5, reads GAGVSQSPRYKVTKRGQDVALRCDPISGHVSLYWYRQALGQGPEFLTYFNYEAQQDKSGLPNDRFSAERPEGSISTLTIQRTEQRDSAMYRCASSLSGSGSETQYFGPGTRLLVL.

This clonotype was seen a single time. The CDR3 carries no conserved terminal phenylalanine or tryptophan, so it likely arises from a read error. This chain connects TRBV7-6 to TRBJ1-1; 7 positions agree with TRBD1. Trimming cost V 5 bases and J 1 base; bases outside gene matches: 4. Looked up from germline, CDR1 is SGHVS and CDR2 is FNYEAQ. The CDR3 runs 14 residues. CDR3 amino acids: CASSPDRENTEAFL. As DNA, the CDR3 is TGTGCCAGCAGCCCAGACAGGGAGAACACTGAAGCTTTCCTT.

Worth noting for this clonotype: This could be a read error, since a much larger clone is one nucleotide away. CDR3 nucleotide sequence: TGTGCCAGCAGCTTAGACCTGAGCACCGGGGAGCTGTTTTTT. Residues: CASSLDLSTGELFF. J is TRBJ2-2 and V is TRBV11-2, with unresolved D. V lost 0 bases and J lost 4, with 6 bases in between. This CDR3 has 14 amino acids. Germline V lookup: CDR1 SGHAT, CDR2 FQNNGV.

This clonotype was picked up many times. The CDR3 is CASSFWGVGQNYEQYF. CDR3 bases: TGTGCCAGCAGTTTTTGGGGCGTGGGGCAGAATTACGAGCAGTACTTC. The V call is TRBV12-3 or TRBV12-4, the J call TRBJ2-7, with D possibly being TRBD1 (5 bases). CDR3 length equals 16 residues. V was trimmed by 3 bases and J by 4 bases, leaving 19 bases between them.

This clonotype was seen only a few times. The chain is built from TRBV25-1 and TRBJ2-7, with no clear D. V lost 0 bases to trimming and J lost 2 bases, with 5 bases between them. There are 13 residues in the CDR3. Germline V gene data show CDR1 as MGHDK and CDR2 as SYGVNS. DNA of the CDR3: TGTGCCAGCAGTGAATATGGGACCTACGAGCAGTACTTC. It specifies CASSEYGTYEQYF.

This clonotype was picked up a small number of times. The J gene is TRBJ1-1, the V gene TRBV20-1; 8 bases agree with TRBD1. The CDR3 is 14 residues long. The ends lost 5 bases at V and 1 base at J; junction bases unmatched: 6. Germline CDR1 is DFQATT and CDR2 is SNEGSKA (reference sequence). The CDR3 DNA reads TGCAGTGCTGGAGGAGGACAGGGGAACACTGAAGCTTTCTTT. It codes for CSAGGGQGNTEAFF.

This clonotype was seen at least ten times. V is TRBV30 and J is TRBJ2-5; D perhaps matches TRBD2 (5 bases). CDR3 length: 14 residues. Per germline, CDR1 GTSNPN and CDR2 SVGIG (reference sequence). V was pared by 2 bases and J by 5 bases, with 15 bases between. This CDR3 is CAWSLGSPGETQYF. The CDR3 DNA sequence: TGTGCCTGGAGTTTGGGGTCACCGGGGGAGACCCAGTACTTC.

The J gene is TRBJ1-5, the V gene TRBV20-1; D is uncertain. Germline CDR1 reads DFQATT; CDR2 reads SNEGSKA (reference sequence). CDR3 length equals 14 residues. With 0 bases removed from V and 3 bases from J, the gap between germline ends came to 9 bases. CDR3 DNA: TGCAGTGCTAGAGATGGTCGGGCCAATCAGCCCCAGCATTTT. Translation: CSARDGRANQPQHF.

At least ten counts were recorded for this clonotype. The gene calls are TRBV28 and TRBJ2-7, with no clear D. Germline V lookup: CDR1 MDHEN, CDR2 SYDVKM. V was cut by 2 bases and J by 1 base, with 9 bases left in between. This CDR3 is 14 amino acids long. CDR3 DNA sequence: TGTGCCAGCAGTTTACGAGACGTATCCTACGAGCAGTACTTC. Translation gives CASSLRDVSYEQYF.

Many counts were recorded for this clonotype. V is TRBV12-3 or TRBV12-4 and J is TRBJ2-2, with D perhaps given as TRBD1 or TRBD2 (5 bases each). This CDR3 spans 16 amino acids. V was shortened by 5 bases and J by 5 bases, with 18 bases between the two germline ends. In DNA form, the CDR3 reads TGTGCCAGCAGTGCTGGGACGGACGTCGCGACCGGGGAGCTGTTTTTT. Protein: CASSAGTDVATGELFF.

In this sample, this clonotype turned up a few times. V is TRBV5-1 and J is TRBJ2-1, with TRBD2 identical over 13 bases. Germline trimming cut 4 bases from V and 1 base from J; bases unmatched to any gene: 5. The CDR3 contains 17 residues. Germline V gene lookup returns CDR1 SGHRS and CDR2 YFSETQ. CDR3 region: CASSLTSGGLSYNEQFF. The CDR3 nucleotides are TGCGCCAGCAGCCTGACTAGCGGGGGGCTATCCTACAATGAGCAGTTCTTC.

The rearrangement joins TRBV19 to TRBJ2-1; D is unclear. With 1 base removed from V and 8 bases from J, the gap between germline ends came to 12 bases. The CDR3 runs 14 residues. The germline V gene encodes CDR1 LNHDA and CDR2 SQIVND (reference sequence). CDR3 sequence (DNA): TGTGCCAGTAGTATAGCGGGCGGCTTCGATGAGCAGTTCTTC. Translation gives CASSIAGGFDEQFF.